Sequencing of this T cell receptor beta chain was carried out in a study of T cell repertoires in cytomegalovirus infection. Study outcomes and limitations: Ex vivo responses were dominated by HLA-C-restricted CMV-specific TCR beta clonotypes. Using cumulative public TCR beta family frequency, the authors identified those who carried CMV together with the relevant HLA.

This clonotype was picked up many times. Antigen specificity is unknown. Losses at the gene ends were 0 bases for V and 2 bases for J; bases not matched to a gene: 7. The CDR3 covers 16 residues. Per germline, CDR1 SGHTA and CDR2 FQGNSA. A single record per CDR3 protein comes from TCRdb applying MiXCR to the reads. The sample lists 200,000 to 300,000 distinct CDR3 sequences, around 8.7% occurring once. The V gene is TRBV7-2, the J gene TRBJ2-7; 7 nucleotides agree with TRBD2. Sequenced input: PBMCs. The sequence came from a human donor in good health (CMV status not recorded). Some clones in this sample may be carry-over from other donors' samples. The CDR3 nucleotides read TGTGCCAGCAGCTTAGCGGGTAGCGGGCCCACCTACGAGCAGTACTTC. This gives the protein CASSLAGSGPTYEQYF.